A selection of T cell receptor beta chains follows, all from one sample in a study of regulatory T cells in long-lasting Graves disease. One entry per CDR3 protein, called by TCRdb with MiXCR from the multiplex PCR reads. The repertoire has over 250,000 distinct CDR3 sequences, around 20% of them found once; the top ten carry 56%. The source was peripheral blood mononuclear cells (PBMCs), collected when the disease was refractory, from a patient treated with antithyroid drugs. The receptors shown here come from a female donor with Graves disease. Both conserved end residues are part of each CDR3.

cdr3_aa j_call v_call
CASRHRGNMNTEAFF TRBJ1-1 TRBV19
CASSIYSYEQYF TRBJ2-7 TRBV28
CAIRPEADTEAFF TRBJ1-1 TRBV10-3
CASRATSQGANQPQHF TRBJ1-5 TRBV6-1
CASSPAGFGVTQPQHF TRBJ1-5 TRBV28
CAISEDTSGRVNEQFF TRBJ2-1 TRBV10-3
CASSPQASWPQHF TRBJ1-5 TRBV3-1
CAISEPGLAGAETQYF TRBJ2-5 TRBV10-3
CASSPNAYSGNTIYF TRBJ1-3 TRBV3-1
CASSLNGGIGATEAFF TRBJ1-1 TRBV5-1
CASSSLHREKLFF TRBJ1-4 TRBV12-3/TRBV12-4
CASSPSRGGYEQYF TRBJ2-7 TRBV18
CASSLGTGAREQYF TRBJ2-7 TRBV19
CASSLEYATSYEQYF TRBJ2-7 TRBV7-2
CASLRGRTYEQYF TRBJ2-7 TRBV30
CASSREAGANVLTF TRBJ2-6 TRBV3-1
CASSTDSSISNQPQHF TRBJ1-5 TRBV28
CASSFMREVEYEQYF TRBJ2-7 TRBV5-1
CASNRDSSSYEQYF TRBJ2-7 TRBV5-1
CASSDSRDRVMDTGELFF TRBJ2-2 TRBV9
CASSYEGGSYEQYF TRBJ2-7 TRBV6-2/TRBV6-3
CASSTRTGGAFEYGYTF TRBJ1-2 TRBV13
CASSQDLGRVDGYTF TRBJ1-2 TRBV4-3
CASSGVENIQYF TRBJ2-4 TRBV27
CASSPGLAGGGDNEQFF TRBJ2-1 TRBV12-3/TRBV12-4
CASSYSMGQDNGYTF TRBJ1-2 TRBV6-5
CAIRPNTGELFF TRBJ2-2 TRBV10-3
CASSLARTGREKLFF TRBJ1-4 TRBV7-9
CASSEQGAGRQFF TRBJ2-1 TRBV10-1
CSVETGTGSSYEQYF TRBJ2-7 TRBV29-1
CASSLLLGRSYEQYF TRBJ2-7 TRBV4-1
CASSLGTSGNVETQYF TRBJ2-5 TRBV7-6
CASSNPGEVKLFF TRBJ1-4 TRBV2
CASSLSQGSEKLFF TRBJ1-4 TRBV7-9
CASSSTRGTGSSGGPRSQYF TRBJ2-5 TRBV28
CSASLWEWRDGETQYF TRBJ2-5 TRBV20-1
CAWSLRVGSVISYEQYF TRBJ2-7 TRBV30
CASKGQVEAFF TRBJ1-1 TRBV2
CAISRQGEKLFF TRBJ1-4 TRBV10-3
CASSPSKGGGGGETQYF TRBJ2-5 TRBV7-9
CAISAGAAETQYF TRBJ2-5 TRBV10-3
CASREQELTEAFF TRBJ1-1 TRBV6-1
CASSPNPQGYEQYF TRBJ2-7 TRBV18